The clone carrying this T cell receptor (beta chain) was recorded a few times. This entry comes from a study of human CD4 T cells and Enterobacteriaceae. Memory CD4+ T cells were sorted as all CD4+ cells except CD45RA+CCR7+CD95- naive cells, over 95% pure. The protocol was immunoSEQ multiplex PCR, while the TCRdb copy is restricted to in-frame clones and leaves out a portion. Altogether tens of thousands of clones are present, approximately 81% being singletons, with the ten largest covering approximately 0.9%. Germline lookup yields CDR1 SGHTA and CDR2 FQGNSA. Trimming stripped 6 bases from V and 15 bases from J, with 12 bases between. The CDR3 extends over 11 amino acids.

The source material was memory CD4+ T cells from blood. The receptor was isolated from a human donor in good health. The V call is TRBV7-2, the J call TRBJ1-6, with D perhaps matching TRBD1 (6 bases). DNA of the CDR3: TGTGCCAGCAGGCAACAGGGTCTCCTCCACTTT. This codes for CASRQQGLLHF.